Detailed here is one T cell receptor beta chain. V lost 4 bases, J lost 5 bases, and 9 bases stayed unmatched. CDR3 length: 16 residues. Germline CDR1 and CDR2: LNHDA and SQIVND (reference sequence). These data are taken from a study of blood T cell repertoires in COVID-19. All enrollees were about 18 to 100 years old and from approximately 24 US areas. The method was immunoSEQ multiplex PCR; TCRdb's version includes in-frame clones alone and lacks a portion of them. The data hold roughly 200,000 clones, with 70% to 90% observed a single time. The sequenced sample consisted of PBMCs or T cells enriched from blood (not recorded which). The sequence came from a woman aged 25 to 39 who had been exposed to COVID-19. The chain has TRBV19 and TRBJ1-4, with 8 nucleotides matching TRBD1. The CDR3: CASSRSLDRVNEKLFF. The CDR3 DNA sequence: TGTGCCAGTAGTAGATCCTTGGACAGGGTCAATGAAAAACTGTTTTTT. Looking up the rest from reference TRBV19 and TRBJ1-4 gives the full variable domain: DGGITQSPKYLFRKEGQNVTLSCEQNLNHDAMYWYRQDPGQGLRLIYYSQIVNDFQKGDIAEGYSVSREKKESFPLTVTSAQKNPTAFYLCASSRSLDRVNEKLFFGSGTQLSVL.